This TCR beta chain was found in a study of beta chain features in type 1 diabetes. Study at large: The samples had around 98 million sorted cells examined in all.

The entirety of the isolated RNA underwent reverse transcription, so expressed TCRB transcripts were sequenced. The assay was immunoSEQ multiplex PCR, and TCRdb's table has in-frame clones only and misses some. The table lists around 250,000 clones, more than 11% of them singletons. About this clone: Its target is unknown.

Study results and limitations: TCRB CDR3s from Type 1 diabetes patients were moderately but significantly shorter in all four CD4+ subsets.

One heparinised blood draw, averaging about 0.11 L, came from each donor. This CDR3 region has 17 residues. CDR1 and CDR2 (germline): MGHRA, YSYEKL. V was cut by 0 bases and J by 3 bases, with 15 bases left in between. The J gene is TRBJ2-1, the V gene TRBV4-1, with TRBD1 as a possible D gene (7 bases). Material: naive CD4+ T cells from blood. This TCR was sampled from a man aged 25 to 40 with type 1 diabetes. CDR3 bases: TGCGCCAGCAGCCAAGAGGGCGGGACAGTTGGCTACAATGAGCAGTTCTTC. It translates to CASSQEGGTVGYNEQFF.